The next 23 T cell receptor beta chains were all read from a single sample in a study of neurological immune-mediated disorders. MiXCR, applied by TCRdb to the 5' RACE reads, yields one record per CDR3 protein. Of 15,000 to 20,000 distinct CDR3 sequences listed, approximately 11% are singletons. Source material: CD8+ T cells from blood. The receptors originated from a woman aged 45-65 years in good health.

This clonotype has a count of ten or more. The chain links TRBV11-2 to TRBJ2-7, with D tentatively TRBD1 (6 bases). The CDR3 extends over 16 amino acids. The ends were cut back, 5 bases at V and 0 bases at J, with 17 bases in the middle. Germline loops: CDR1 SGHAT, CDR2 FQNNGV. This CDR3 reads CASSPWDIKGSYEQYF. The CDR3 DNA sequence: TGTGCCAGCAGCCCCTGGGACATCAAGGGCTCCTACGAGCAGTACTTC.

This clonotype has at least ten counts. V and J are TRBV5-1 and TRBJ2-7; weak D call: TRBD2 (5 bases). The germline V gene encodes CDR1 SGHRS and CDR2 YFSETQ. The CDR3 runs 15 residues. V was clipped by 0 bases and J by 0 bases, with 10 bases between them. CDR3 DNA: TGCGCCAGCAGCTTGGAATTAGCGCCCTCCTACGAGCAGTACTTC. Its protein product is CASSLELAPSYEQYF.

This clonotype was observed many times. The chain joins TRBV20-1 to TRBJ2-1; D ambiguous. CDR1 DFQATT and CDR2 SNEGSKA come from the germline V gene (reference sequence). The CDR3 extends over 13 amino acids. The V end was cut by 0 bases, the J end by 6 bases, with 9 bases between. CDR3: CSARDLQFNEQFF. The DNA of the CDR3 is TGCAGTGCTAGAGATCTTCAGTTCAATGAGCAGTTCTTC.

This clonotype has a count of ten or more. The chain employs TRBV11-2 and TRBJ2-5; D unclear. The CDR3 extends over 14 amino acids. V was pared by 5 bases and J by 5 bases, with 15 bases between. CDR1 and CDR2 (germline): SGHAT, FQNNGV. CDR3 coding DNA: TGTGCCAGCAGCCCAAGATACCTAGGGGAGACCCAGTACTTC. Translating gives CASSPRYLGETQYF.

This clonotype has just one count. V gene TRBV5-1 combines with J gene TRBJ2-7; TRBD2 agrees at 7 bases. CDR3 length: 15 amino acids. Trimming took 0 bases from V and 3 from J; bases not matched to a gene: 6. In germline, CDR1 is SGHRS, CDR2 YFSETQ. The CDR3 loop reads CASSLASGNIYEQYF. CDR3 coding DNA: TGCGCCAGCAGCTTGGCGAGCGGGAATATCTACGAGCAGTACTTC. The whole variable domain, remainder taken from reference TRBV5-1 and TRBJ2-7, is KAGVTQTPRYLIKTRGQQVTLSCSPISGHRSVSWYQQTPGQGLQFLFEYFSETQRNKGNFPGRFSGRQFSNSRSEMNVSTLELGDSALYLCASSLASGNIYEQYFGPGTRLTVT.

In this sample, this clonotype turned up many times. The genes are TRBV20-1 and TRBJ2-3, with 15 positions matching TRBD2. This CDR3 contains 14 residues. Trimming took 3 bases from V and 7 from J; bases not matched to a gene: 2. The germline gives CDR1 DFQATT, CDR2 SNEGSKA (reference sequence). The DNA of the CDR3 is TGCAGTGCTAGGGGACTAGCGGGGGGATATACGCAGTATTTT. Residues: CSARGLAGGYTQYF.

This clonotype appeared many times. The chain couples TRBV12-3 or TRBV12-4 to TRBJ2-1, with 8 bases that match TRBD2. V lost 5 bases, J lost 9 bases, and 12 bases stayed unmatched. There are 15 residues in the CDR3. CDR3 residues: CASSPPGLAGAEQFF. The CDR3 DNA sequence: TGTGCCAGCAGTCCTCCAGGACTAGCCGGGGCTGAGCAGTTCTTC.

In its sample, this clonotype was seen many times. The chain links TRBV4-1 to TRBJ1-5, with TRBD1 matching 11 bases. With V trimmed by 2 bases and J by 6 bases, 6 bases remained unmatched. The CDR3 consists of 16 residues. CDR1 MGHRA and CDR2 YSYEKL come from the germline V gene. In DNA form, the CDR3 reads TGCGCCAGCAGCCAACCGGGACAGGGGGATGGTCAGCCCCAGCATTTT. This encodes CASSQPGQGDGQPQHF.

In its sample, this clonotype was seen many times. The chain links TRBV28 to TRBJ2-1; 8 bases agree with TRBD2. Losses at the gene ends were 6 bases for V and 2 bases for J; bases not matched to a gene: 6. The germline gives CDR1 MDHEN, CDR2 SYDVKM. The CDR3 consists of 15 residues. CDR3 coding DNA: TGTGCCAGCAGACCACTAGCGGCGCCCTACAATGAGCAGTTCTTC. Its translation: CASRPLAAPYNEQFF.

The table lists this clonotype with many counts. V gene TRBV29-1 combines with J gene TRBJ1-2; D remains unclear. The CDR3 is 18 residues long. The V and J ends lost 4 bases and 7 bases respectively, with 31 bases between them. CDR1 is SQVTM and CDR2 is ANQGSEA in the germline V gene. The CDR3 DNA reads as TGCAGCGTTGCTACCCGGGCAGATCAGGACCGATCGGGTGGTGGCTACACCTTC. This gives the protein CSVATRADQDRSGGGYTF.

This clonotype was observed at least ten times. V is TRBV29-1 and J is TRBJ1-2; 9 bases are shared with TRBD1. This CDR3 contains 14 residues. Germline V gene lookup returns CDR1 SQVTM and CDR2 ANQGSEA. V trimming: 5 bases; J trimming: 4 bases; junction bases outside the gene matches: 8. The CDR3 spells CSVRGQGSTYGYTF. CDR3 nucleotide sequence: TGCAGCGTTAGGGGACAGGGCAGTACCTATGGCTACACCTTC.

In this sample, this clonotype turned up many times. The chain combines TRBV29-1 with TRBJ1-3; 10 positions match TRBD1. CDR3 length: 15 amino acids. The germline gives CDR1 SQVTM, CDR2 ANQGSEA. J was trimmed by 2 bases and V by 4 bases; bases with no gene match: 5. CDR3 nucleotide sequence: TGCAGCGTTGGCCGGGACAGGGGAACTGGAAACACCATATATTTT. This translates into CSVGRDRGTGNTIYF.

This sequence joins TRBV29-1 and TRBJ2-2; D is uncertain. Germline loops: CDR1 SQVTM, CDR2 ANQGSEA. This CDR3 region has 12 residues. Trimming cost V 7 bases and J 2 bases, with 8 bases left between them. The CDR3 bases are TGCAGCGCTACAGAAAACACCGGGGAGCTGTTTTTT. Translation gives CSATENTGELFF.

This clonotype was found many times. The V and J genes are TRBV7-2 and TRBJ2-1; D could derive from TRBD1 or TRBD2 (5 bases each). CDR3 size: 13 residues. Looked up from germline, CDR1 is SGHTA and CDR2 is FQGNSA. Trimming took 3 bases from V and 5 from J, leaving 8 bases between them. The CDR3: CASSFLGDNEQFF. The CDR3 nucleotides read TGTGCCAGCAGCTTTTTGGGGGACAATGAGCAGTTCTTC.

This clonotype was found many times. The CDR3 spells CASSLVLAGGQETQYF. In DNA, the CDR3 is TGTGCCAGCAGTTTAGTTTTAGCGGGAGGGCAAGAGACCCAGTACTTC. This rearrangement joins TRBV12-3 or TRBV12-4 to TRBJ2-5; TRBD2 aligns across 11 bases. After removal of 1 base from V and 2 bases from J, the junction contained 3 bases not matched to a gene. The CDR3 covers 16 residues.

This clonotype counts as medium-sized. The chain employs TRBV27 and TRBJ1-1, with D maybe TRBD1 (5 bases). Germline V gene sequence: CDR1 MNHEY, CDR2 SMNVEV (reference sequence). The CDR3 runs to 13 residues. Trimming cost V 5 bases and J 2 bases, with 9 bases left between them. The DNA of the CDR3 is TGTGCCAGCAGTCTGGGGCCAAACACTGAAGCTTTCTTT. Its translation: CASSLGPNTEAFF.

This clonotype appeared a single time. Compared with germline, one end of the junction differs, possibly owing to a read error. The chain joins TRBV7-9 to TRBJ2-1, with D unclear. This CDR3 comprises 12 residues. Germline CDR1 is SEHNR and CDR2 is FQNEAQ (reference sequence). In DNA, the CDR3 is TGTGCCGGCAGCCCCCCCCTAGGCAAGCAGTTCTTC. This codes for CAGSPPLGKQFF.

This clonotype was recorded many times. The chain links TRBV20-1 to TRBJ2-7; D unclear. The germline V gene has CDR1 DFQATT and CDR2 SNEGSKA (reference sequence). Trimming took off 0 bases at V and 0 bases at J, with 6 bases between the two ends. The CDR3 has 13 residues. In DNA, the CDR3 is TGCAGTGCTAGAGACTCAAGCTCCTACGAGCAGTACTTC. Translation: CSARDSSSYEQYF.

At least ten counts were recorded for this clonotype. The V call is TRBV5-1, the J call TRBJ1-1; TRBD1 agrees at 7 bases. The trim removed 4 bases at V and 1 base at J, leaving 4 bases unmatched. The CDR3 sequence is 14 residues long. The V gene's germline CDR1 is SGHRS and CDR2 YFSETQ. The CDR3 spells CASSQDRWNTEAFF. DNA for the CDR3: TGCGCCAGCAGCCAGGACAGGTGGAACACTGAAGCTTTCTTT.

The sample holds many counts of this clonotype. The gene calls are TRBV7-9 and TRBJ2-7; D assignment may be TRBD1 or TRBD2 (5 bases each). The CDR3 covers 12 residues. Germline V gene data show CDR1 as SEHNR and CDR2 as FQNEAQ (reference sequence). Deletions cut 10 bases from V and 2 bases from J, with 12 bases between. CDR3 protein: CATLEGTYEQYF. In nucleotides, the CDR3 is TGTGCCACCCTTGAGGGGACCTACGAGCAGTACTTC.

This clonotype was seen repeatedly, ten times or more. This chain links TRBV28 with TRBJ2-3; tentatively, D is TRBD1 or TRBD2 (6 bases each). This CDR3 is 17 amino acids long. Germline values: CDR1 MDHEN, CDR2 SYDVKM. Deletions cut 7 bases from V and 5 bases from J, with 25 bases between. For the CDR3, the DNA is TGTGCCAGCACACACCGAGGGGGGCTCCAGTTCGGAGATACGCAGTATTTT. The encoded protein is CASTHRGGLQFGDTQYF.

This clonotype came up many times. The chain combines TRBV9 with TRBJ1-1; no definite D call. The ends were cut back, 2 bases at V and 3 bases at J, with 8 bases in the middle. Germline assignment: CDR1 SGDLS and CDR2 YYNGEE. The CDR3 totals 13 residues. The CDR3 DNA reads TGTGCCAGCAGCGTTGTCCCGGACACTGAAGCTTTCTTT. It encodes CASSVVPDTEAFF.

This clonotype was observed at least ten times. This rearrangement joins TRBV7-3 to TRBJ2-3; D gene unclear. Trimming removed 4 bases from V and 1 base from J, with 21 bases in between. The CDR3 totals 18 residues. Per the germline V gene, CDR1 is SGHTA and CDR2 is FQGTGA. The CDR3 DNA reads TGTGCCAGCAGCTCTTCACCTCGAAGCCTTTGGGGCACAGATACGCAGTATTTT. This sequence encodes CASSSSPRSLWGTDTQYF.